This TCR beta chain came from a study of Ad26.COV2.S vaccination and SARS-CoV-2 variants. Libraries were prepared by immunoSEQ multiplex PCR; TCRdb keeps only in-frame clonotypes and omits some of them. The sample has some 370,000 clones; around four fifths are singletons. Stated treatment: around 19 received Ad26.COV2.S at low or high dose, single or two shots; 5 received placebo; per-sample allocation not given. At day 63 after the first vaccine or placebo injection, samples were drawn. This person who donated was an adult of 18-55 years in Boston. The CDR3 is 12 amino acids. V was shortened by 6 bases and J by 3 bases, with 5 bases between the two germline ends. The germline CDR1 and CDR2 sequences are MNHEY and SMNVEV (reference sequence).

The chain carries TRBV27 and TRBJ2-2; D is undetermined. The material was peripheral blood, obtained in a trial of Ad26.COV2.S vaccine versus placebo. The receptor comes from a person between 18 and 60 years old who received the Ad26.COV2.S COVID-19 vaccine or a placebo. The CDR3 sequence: CASRSDTGELFF. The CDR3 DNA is TGTGCCAGCAGGTCGGACACCGGGGAGCTGTTTTTT.